This TCR beta chain was sequenced for a study of shared clonotypes between healthy human individuals. The CDR3 consists of 13 residues. V lost 5 bases and J lost 3, with 11 bases in between. The germline CDR1 and CDR2 sequences are MNHNS and SASEGT. The method was immunoSEQ multiplex PCR; TCRdb's version includes in-frame clones alone and lacks a portion of them. The profile covers a few million clones, with roughly 95% appearing a single time and roughly 0.13% taken by the ten largest. The rearrangement uses TRBV6-1 and TRBJ2-7; no firm D call. Material for sequencing was naive CD4+ T cells sorted from blood. Regarding subset: CD45RA+ positively selected. The receptor was derived from a man aged 18-30 years in good health. CDR3 region: CASSIRLDYEQYF. The CDR3 region has the DNA TGTGCCAGCAGTATCCGGCTAGACTACGAGCAGTACTTC.